Sequencing of this T cell receptor (beta chain) was carried out in a study of blood T cell repertoires in COVID-19. The overall study: Donors in the United States, Italy and Spain gave samples during acute or convalescent COVID-19. Nucleic acid was either cDNA or gDNA, and it came from T cells, B-cell-depleted T cells, or PBMCs.

Trimming shortened V by 5 bases and J by 8 bases, and 9 bases separated the two germline ends. Germline V gene data show CDR1 as SEHNR and CDR2 as FQNEAQ (reference sequence). The CDR3 contains 11 residues. The authors' processing: Amplification of reference gene primers provided the estimated nucleated cell counts. The assay was immunoSEQ multiplex PCR, and TCRdb's table has in-frame clones only and misses some. Clone size and V and J calls were adopted from that table, with D and trimming inferred from the DNA. The sample yields roughly 190,000 clones, 87% seen once. Everyone who took part was roughly 18 to 89 years old, and they came from about two dozen US areas.

Sequencing was carried out using PBMCs or T cells enriched from blood (not recorded which). This chain links TRBV7-9 with TRBJ1-2, with no clear D. The source is a woman aged 25 to 39 who had recovered from COVID-19. This CDR3 is CASSREVGYTF. Here the CDR3 DNA reads TGTGCCAGCAGCCGGGAGGTGGGCTACACCTTC.